Below are 23 T cell receptor beta chains sequenced from a single sample in a study of T cell repertoires in cytomegalovirus infection. TCRdb processed the reads anew with MiXCR; each CDR3 protein has one entry. The table includes around 180,000 distinct CDR3 sequences, roughly a fifth detected once. The sequenced material came from PBMCs. The receptor set was obtained from a human donor in good health (CMV status not recorded). Some clones in this sample may be carry-over from other donors' samples.

This clonotype showed up many times. The gene calls are TRBV6-1 and TRBJ1-1; TRBD1 is a possible D gene (5 bases). Per germline, CDR1 MNHNS and CDR2 SASEGT. CDR3 length: 12 residues. Trimming shortened V by 4 bases and J by 7 bases, and 10 bases separated the two germline ends. Written as DNA, the CDR3 is TGTGCCAGCAGTGCCCCACAGGTTGAAGCTTTCTTT. It translates to CASSAPQVEAFF.

The chain uses TRBV20-1 and TRBJ2-1; no clear D gene. Germline V lookup: CDR1 DFQATT, CDR2 SNEGSKA (reference sequence). The CDR3 length is 13 residues. The ends were cut back, 3 bases at V and 3 bases at J, with 9 bases in the middle. CDR3 coding DNA: TGCAGTGCTAGTAAGGGATACTACAATGAGCAGTTCTTC. Translated: CSASKGYYNEQFF.

The sample holds many counts of this clonotype. The V call is TRBV7-6, the J call TRBJ2-4; TRBD2 is a possible D gene (6 bases). Germline V CDR1 and CDR2: SGHVS, FNYEAQ. The CDR3 has 17 amino acids. V was clipped by 3 bases and J by 0 bases, with 15 bases between them. The CDR3 region has the DNA TGTGCCAGCAGCTTCCCAAAGCTAGCGATAGCCAAAAACATTCAGTACTTC. It codes for CASSFPKLAIAKNIQYF. Full variable domain (remainder filled in from reference TRBV7-6 and TRBJ2-4): GAGVSQSPRYKVTKRGQDVALRCDPISGHVSLYWYRQALGQGPEFLTYFNYEAQQDKSGLPNDRFSAERPEGSISTLTIQRTEQRDSAMYRCASSFPKLAIAKNIQYFGAGTRLSVL.

A few counts support this clonotype. The chain carries TRBV6-6 and TRBJ1-5, with TRBD1 identical over 8 bases. V lost 9 bases, J lost 5 bases, and 3 bases stayed unmatched. The CDR3 runs to 12 residues. Germline values: CDR1 MNHNY, CDR2 SVGAGI (reference sequence). The CDR3 is CASMTGDQPQHF. Written as DNA, the CDR3 is TGTGCCAGTATGACAGGGGATCAGCCCCAGCATTTT.

This clonotype was observed a few times. This chain uses TRBV28 with TRBJ2-7, with D maybe TRBD2 (6 bases). There are 11 residues in the CDR3. The germline gives CDR1 MDHEN, CDR2 SYDVKM. Trimming cost V 11 bases and J 1 base, with 9 bases left between them. The CDR3 spells CAGGTSYEQYF. In DNA, the CDR3 is TGTGCCGGGGGGACTTCCTACGAGCAGTACTTC.

This chain links TRBV18 with TRBJ2-5; D is unresolved. The CDR3 is made up of 17 amino acids. V was clipped by 4 bases and J by 3 bases, with 21 bases between them. Germline CDR1 reads KGHSH; CDR2 reads LQKENI. The CDR3 sequence: CASSLMVARTLEETQYF. The CDR3 DNA reads TGTGCCAGCTCACTGATGGTGGCCCGGACCTTAGAAGAGACCCAGTACTTC.

This clonotype came up many times. The chain uses TRBV7-2 and TRBJ2-7; 8 bases agree with TRBD1. The V segment lost 5 bases and the J segment 6 bases; nucleotides outside the gene matches: 9. The CDR3 runs to 14 residues. Per germline, CDR1 SGHTA and CDR2 FQGNSA. The CDR3 spells CASSPGTGRLEQYF. CDR3 in DNA: TGTGCCAGCAGCCCCGGGACAGGACGTCTCGAGCAGTACTTC.

This clonotype has more than one count but fewer than ten. The chain carries TRBV20-1 and TRBJ1-4; 7 nucleotides match TRBD1. Germline CDR1 is DFQATT and CDR2 is SNEGSKA (reference sequence). Germline trimming cut 2 bases from V and 8 bases from J; bases unmatched to any gene: 5. This CDR3 has 13 residues. CDR3 amino acids: CSARPPDREKLFF. The CDR3 nucleotides read TGCAGTGCTAGACCTCCGGACAGGGAAAAACTGTTTTTT.

This clonotype showed up many times. The gene calls are TRBV6-2 or TRBV6-3 and TRBJ2-3, with 11 nucleotides matching TRBD2. The CDR3 sequence is 16 residues long. CDR1 and CDR2 (germline): MNHEY, SVGEGT. Unmatched junction bases numbered 5, after V lost 5 bases and J lost 1 base. The CDR3 DNA reads TGTGCCAGCAGTCCTATGGGACTAGCGGGCACAGATACGCAGTATTTT. It encodes CASSPMGLAGTDTQYF.

In regard to this clonotype: A read error may be the cause here, since a much bigger clone is one base away. This chain connects TRBV7-2 to TRBJ1-2; 7 bases are a match to TRBD1. CDR3 length equals 15 residues. CDR1 is SGHTA and CDR2 is FQGNSA in the germline V gene. CDR3 residues: CANSLAGQLDYGYTF. In DNA form, the CDR3 reads TGTGCCAACAGCTTAGCGGGACAGTTAGACTATGGCTACACCTTC. Using reference TRBV7-2 and TRBJ1-2 for the parts outside the CDR3, the full variable domain is GAGVSQSPSNKVTEKGKDVELRCDPISGHTALYWYRQSLGQGLEFLIYFQGNSAPDKSGLPSDRFSAERTGGSVSTLTIQRTQQEDSAVYLCANSLAGQLDYGYTFGSGTRLTVV.

The rearrangement uses TRBV7-6 and TRBJ2-1, with TRBD1 matching 8 bases. The V gene end was trimmed by 4 bases and the J gene end by 9 bases; junction bases not matched to a gene: 5. Per the germline V gene, CDR1 is SGHVS and CDR2 is FNYEAQ. CDR3 length: 13 residues. In DNA form, the CDR3 reads TGTGCCAGCAGCTCCGACAGGGGACGTGAGCAGTTCTTC. Protein: CASSSDRGREQFF.

The CDR3 here is CASSIISVWDTNQPQHF. CDR3 nucleotide sequence: TGTGCCAGTAGTATAATTTCGGTTTGGGACACAAATCAGCCCCAGCATTTT. The chain is built from TRBV19 and TRBJ1-5, with a possible D match to TRBD1 (6 bases). The CDR3 has 17 residues. Germline values: CDR1 LNHDA, CDR2 SQIVND (reference sequence). V gave up 2 bases and J gave up 4 bases, with 18 bases separating them.

This clonotype was recorded at least ten times. The J gene is TRBJ1-6, the V gene TRBV19, with D uncertain. Germline CDR1 LNHDA, CDR2 SQIVND (reference sequence). The V end lost 6 bases, the J end lost 7 bases, and 13 bases lay between the germline ends. The CDR3 is made up of 14 amino acids. The CDR3 loop reads CASSQTSTNSPLHF. In nucleotides, the CDR3 is TGTGCCAGTAGCCAGACTTCCACCAATTCACCCCTCCACTTT.

This clonotype was found once. Sequence at one end of the junction differs from germline and may be a read error. The rearrangement joins TRBV6-2 or TRBV6-3 to TRBJ2-1; 12 bases match TRBD2. The CDR3 has 17 amino acids. Germline CDR1 and CDR2: MNHEY and SVGEGT. The CDR3 is CATSHRTSGTSYNEQFF. The CDR3 region has the DNA TGTGCCACCAGTCACCGGACTAGCGGGACCTCCTACAATGAGCAGTTCTTC.

This clonotype was recorded at least ten times. One junction end disagrees with the germline gene, perhaps due to a read error. The gene calls are TRBV7-7 and TRBJ2-2; weak D call: TRBD2 (6 bases). Per germline, CDR1 SSHAT and CDR2 FNYEAQ (reference sequence). There are 15 residues in the CDR3. This CDR3 is CASSLEVGGTGELFF. The DNA for the CDR3 is TGTGCTAGCAGCTTAGAAGTGGGAGGTACCGGGGAGCTGTTTTTT.

This clonotype was observed a few times. The V and J genes are TRBV20-1 and TRBJ2-6; D is unresolved. CDR1 DFQATT and CDR2 SNEGSKA come from the germline V gene (reference sequence). Deletions cut 0 bases from V and 4 bases from J, with 10 bases between. This CDR3 is 15 amino acids long. The CDR3 reads CSARDLGRGANVLTF. As DNA, the CDR3 is TGCAGTGCTAGAGATCTCGGTCGCGGGGCCAACGTCCTGACTTTC.

This clonotype appeared many times. The chain uses TRBV7-2 and TRBJ2-7; the D gene is possibly TRBD2 (7 bases). Germline-derived CDR1 and CDR2 are SGHTA and FQGNSA. Trimming shortened V by 0 bases and J by 11 bases, and 17 bases separated the two germline ends. This CDR3 has 14 residues. The CDR3, as DNA: TGTGCCAGCAGCTTAGCGGGGGGCGGGAGCCTTAAGTACTTC. Translation gives CASSLAGGGSLKYF.

This clonotype occurred many times. The V gene is TRBV7-2, the J gene TRBJ2-1; no reliable D call. The germline V gene encodes CDR1 SGHTA and CDR2 FQGNSA. The CDR3 has 11 amino acids. V gave up 5 bases and J gave up 7 bases, with 6 bases separating them. As DNA, the CDR3 is TGTGCCAGCAGCCGTAGTAATGAGCAGTTCTTC. Protein: CASSRSNEQFF. Using reference TRBV7-2 and TRBJ2-1 for the parts outside the CDR3, the full variable domain is GAGVSQSPSNKVTEKGKDVELRCDPISGHTALYWYRQSLGQGLEFLIYFQGNSAPDKSGLPSDRFSAERTGGSVSTLTIQRTQQEDSAVYLCASSRSNEQFFGPGTRLTVL.

This clonotype was counted many times. This chain links TRBV11-2 with TRBJ1-6; D gene unclear. Trimming removed 1 base from V and 2 bases from J, with 9 bases in between. CDR3 length equals 16 residues. CDR1 is SGHAT and CDR2 is FQNNGV in the germline V gene. Here the CDR3 DNA reads TGTGCCAGCAGCTTAGGAATCAGTGCCTATAATTCACCCCTCCACTTT. Its protein product is CASSLGISAYNSPLHF.

This clonotype appeared many times. The rearrangement joins TRBV7-2 to TRBJ2-5; D gene unclear. This CDR3 has 14 amino acids. Trimming shortened V by 0 bases and J by 2 bases, and 7 bases separated the two germline ends. CDR1 and CDR2 (germline): SGHTA, FQGNSA. The CDR3: CASSLAYGQETQYF. CDR3 nucleotides: TGTGCCAGCAGCTTAGCATACGGTCAAGAGACCCAGTACTTC.

This rearrangement joins TRBV7-9 to TRBJ1-2, with D hard to call. Germline CDR1 and CDR2: SEHNR and FQNEAQ (reference sequence). Trimming removed 7 bases at V and 5 bases at J, with 14 bases between. CDR3 length equals 13 residues. The CDR3: CASTQAGEYGYTF. The CDR3 bases are TGTGCCAGCACCCAGGCTGGGGAGTATGGCTACACCTTC.

This chain uses TRBV7-6 with TRBJ1-1, with 7 bases identical to TRBD1. Germline V gives CDR1 SGHVS, CDR2 FNYEAQ. This CDR3 spans 14 amino acids. J gave up 1 base and V 3 bases, and 2 bases lay outside the gene matches. In nucleotides, the CDR3 is TGTGCCAGCAGCTTCCGACAGGGGAACACTGAAGCTTTCTTT. It specifies CASSFRQGNTEAFF.

This clonotype occurred a few times. The V gene is TRBV6-5, the J gene TRBJ2-2, with 10 bases fitting TRBD1. CDR1 is MNHEY, CDR2 SVGAGI, per germline. CDR3 size: 18 residues. V was pared by 0 bases and J by 4 bases, with 8 bases of the junction left unmatched. The chain's CDR3 is CASSYSKGQGMTTGELFF. The CDR3 DNA sequence: TGTGCCAGCAGTTACTCGAAGGGACAGGGGATGACCACCGGGGAGCTGTTTTTT.